This TCR beta chain appears in the sequencing data of a study of blood T cell repertoires in COVID-19 (dated by TCRdb to the early 2020s). Broadly, across the study: Collaborator samples came from the United States, Italy and Spain and covered acute and convalescent phases of COVID-19. The prospective study material was composed of cDNA or gDNA derived from T cells, B-cell-depleted T cells, or PBMCs. The dataset comprised deeply sampled blood TCRbeta repertoires from subjects exposed to, actively infected with, or recovered from COVID-19. A freely available public database, intended as a resource for researchers studying the immune response to SARS-CoV-2, is where the repertoires were released. The samples were drawn from the first 160 participants of the ongoing ImmuneRACE study and from more than 1,000 subjects provided by 6 global collaborators. The sample metadata nearly always contained a de-identified subject ID, COVID-19 status, age in years and sex. HLA class I and class II types, where available, came from metadata supplied by the sample provider rather than from assay-based typing.

Broader findings and caveats from the paper: Clinical and demographic metadata were provided uncurated, with the amount varying by source and participant.

TCRbeta CDR3 regions were amplified from genomic DNA using the immunoSEQ Assay, a bias-controlled multiplex PCR. In the source study's methods: The number of nucleated cells in each sample was estimated from the amplification of reference gene primers within the assay. Sequence reads were collapsed and filtered to measure the absolute abundance of every unique TCRbeta CDR3 rearrangement. For each sample, productive Simpson clonality was calculated by taking the square root of Simpson's diversity index across productive rearrangements. Here the immuneACCESS table is served through TCRdb, limited to in-frame sequences with V and J called. Missing clones are a known gap in these copies; in checked studies unresolved V genes cover under half, and the rest lacks a known reason. V and J calls and clone size are given by that table; D and trimming were obtained from the DNA. The table for this sample lists 250,000 to 350,000 clones; over 85% of them were counted only once. Less than 3.5% of the sample lies in the top ten.

Participants in the prospective study were enrolled through a virtual design, were aged about 18 to 89 years, and lived in roughly 24 United States geographic areas. Cohort assignment in the prospective study relied on participant-reported clinical history from a screening survey and a study questionnaire. Exposed participants had been in contact, within 2 weeks of entering the study, with a person who had a PCR-confirmed or clinician-diagnosed case of COVID-19. Each participant in the prospective study had whole blood, serum and a nasopharyngeal or oropharyngeal swab collected by mobile phlebotomists. Additional blood draws and questionnaires over an approximately 2-month period could optionally be provided by prospective study participants. Blood samples from the prospective study were shipped frozen or at room temperature prior to DNA extraction. A note on this clone: Its antigen has not been determined. No base qualities exist here, and no much larger clone lies one base off it.

The clonotype originates from a woman aged 45 to 65 who had been exposed to COVID-19. Sequences were obtained from PBMCs or T cells enriched from blood (not recorded which).

The sequenced DNA is TGTGCCAGCAGCTTAGGCGAAACTGGCTACACCTTC. This codes for CASSLGETGYTF. The rearranged chain carries TRBV11-2 and TRBJ1-2, with the D gene too uncertain to name. From the germline V gene, CDR1 is SGHAT and CDR2 is FQNNGV. Cut back by 1 base and 7 bases, the V and J ends lie 7 bases apart. From the cysteine up to the phenylalanine, the CDR3 has a length of 12 residues. The CDR3 DNA has 36 bases and is translated from base 1.